This T cell receptor (beta chain) was sequenced in a study of cytomegalovirus exposure and HLA in healthy donors. Study in general: It was reported in a later analysis that the same platform had been used for the roughly 110 validation repertoires as for the roughly 670 first-cohort repertoires.

The method was immunoSEQ multiplex PCR; TCRdb's version includes in-frame clones alone and lacks a portion of them. This repertoire shows roughly 130,000 clones, approximately 89% found once; its top ten account for around 3.1%. On this clone itself: The antigen remains undetermined.

Germline CDR1 MNHEY, CDR2 SMNVEV (reference sequence). The CDR3 extends over 17 amino acids. J lost 8 bases, V lost 3 bases, and 10 bases had no gene match. Whole-study findings and limits: Most sequenced TCRs were rare (though some public TCRs occurred in many donors). Three chains linked to CMV were shown in vitro to be specific for CMV antigens. Listed as cytomegalovirus-associated were about 160 TCR beta chains.

The sequenced material came from PBMCs. This rearrangement joins TRBV27 to TRBJ1-6, with 10 bases identical to TRBD1. This clonotype was obtained from a man aged 25-40 years in good health and CMV-seronegative. The CDR3 DNA reads as TGTGCCAGCAGTTTGACAGGGGGCTTGAAAATAGATTCACCCCTCCACTTT. As protein: CASSLTGGLKIDSPLHF.